A single sample is the source of the 21 T cell receptor beta chains below, sequenced in a study of beta chain features in type 1 diabetes. Expressed TCRB transcripts were sequenced because the entire RNA isolate underwent reverse transcription. Measured with immunoSEQ multiplex PCR; TCRdb has only the in-frame clones, and not every one. The sample includes about 360,000 clones, around 13% of them seen just once. Material for sequencing was naive CD4+ T cells from blood. Source of these receptors: a young man in good health.

This clone was observed a few times. The chain carries TRBV5-1 and TRBJ2-3, with no clear D. The CDR3 consists of 14 residues. V shed 4 bases and J shed 3 bases, with 12 bases lying between them. Germline V gene data show CDR1 as SGHRS and CDR2 as YFSETQ. CDR3 in amino acids: CASSPEVETDTQYF. In nucleotides, the CDR3 is TGCGCCAGCAGCCCCGAGGTGGAAACAGATACGCAGTATTTT.

A few counts support this clone. CDR3 nucleotides: TGCAGCGTACTAGCGGGGGATGGGTTAGAGACCCAGTACTTC. Translating it yields CSVLAGDGLETQYF. The chain joins TRBV29-1 to TRBJ2-5, with TRBD2 matching over 11 bases. CDR1 and CDR2 from the germline V gene are SQVTM and ANQGSEA. The V gene end was trimmed by 6 bases and the J gene end by 4 bases; junction bases not matched to a gene: 7. This CDR3 has 14 residues. Full variable domain (rest looked up from reference TRBV29-1 and TRBJ2-5): SAVISQKPSRDICQRGTSLTIQCQVDSQVTMMFWYRQQPGQSLTLIATANQGSEATYESGFVIDKFPISRPNLTFSTLTVSNMSPEDSSIYLCSVLAGDGLETQYFGPGTRLLVL.

The chain is built from TRBV6-6 and TRBJ1-5; 11 bases are a match to TRBD1. After removal of 8 bases from V and 2 bases from J, the junction contained 8 bases not matched to a gene. Germline CDR1 is MNHNY and CDR2 is SVGAGI (reference sequence). The CDR3 sequence is 16 residues long. CDR3 residues: CASGDRGTWGNQPQHF. The CDR3 DNA sequence: TGTGCCAGCGGGGACAGGGGGACGTGGGGCAATCAGCCCCAGCATTTT.

This chain links TRBV7-7 with TRBJ1-6; TRBD1 might be the D (6 bases). The CDR3 is 14 amino acids. CDR1 is SSHAT, CDR2 FNYEAQ, per germline (reference sequence). The V end was cut by 4 bases, the J end by 8 bases, with 12 bases between. CDR3 in DNA: TGTGCCAGCAGCTCAGGACAGCTGGATTCACCCCTCCACTTT. This gives the protein CASSSGQLDSPLHF.

Only a few counts were recorded for this clone. The J gene is TRBJ2-1, the V gene TRBV7-2, with 8 bases identical to TRBD2. CDR1 is SGHTA and CDR2 is FQGNSA in the germline V gene. V lost 4 bases and J lost 7; bases outside the gene matches: 3. The CDR3 consists of 13 residues. CDR3 in DNA: TGTGCCAGCAGCTCAGGGACTAGTAATGAGCAGTTCTTC. Its translation: CASSSGTSNEQFF.

The genes are TRBV7-9 and TRBJ2-1; the D is unclear. Trimming removed 4 bases from V and 2 bases from J, with 6 bases in between. The CDR3 contains 13 residues. Germline CDR1 is SEHNR and CDR2 is FQNEAQ (reference sequence). The CDR3 loop is CASSSLTYNEQFF. The CDR3 nucleotides read TGTGCCAGCAGCTCGTTAACCTACAATGAGCAGTTCTTC.

The V gene is TRBV5-1, the J gene TRBJ2-4; D is unresolved. Per germline, CDR1 SGHRS and CDR2 YFSETQ. The CDR3 extends over 15 amino acids. Trimming pared 4 bases from V and 1 base from J, leaving 12 bases between. The CDR3, as DNA: TGCGCCAGCAGCCACGATCGACTGGCCAAAAACATTCAGTACTTC. As protein: CASSHDRLAKNIQYF.

This clone was picked up a small number of times. The chain links TRBV18 to TRBJ1-2; 9 nucleotides align to TRBD1. The V and J ends lost 3 bases and 8 bases, in that order; junction bases with no gene match: 10. The CDR3 runs 15 residues. Germline V CDR1 and CDR2: KGHSH, LQKENI. CDR3 amino acids: CASSPGPQGAEGYTF. CDR3 in DNA: TGTGCCAGCTCACCGGGACCACAGGGGGCAGAGGGCTACACCTTC. Looking up the rest from reference TRBV18 and TRBJ1-2 gives the full variable domain: NAGVMQNPRHLVRRRGQEARLRCSPMKGHSHVYWYRQLPEEGLKFMVYLQKENIIDESGMPKERFSAEFPKEGPSILRIQQVVRGDSAAYFCASSPGPQGAEGYTFGSGTRLTVV.

This clone turned up a few times. V is TRBV19 and J is TRBJ2-5, with TRBD1 identical over 10 bases. Germline V lookup: CDR1 LNHDA, CDR2 SQIVND (reference sequence). V dropped 5 bases and J dropped 4; count of bases not matched to a gene: 7. The CDR3 contains 15 residues. The CDR3 region is CASSLRDRGGETQYF. Written as DNA, the CDR3 is TGTGCCAGTAGTCTCAGGGACAGGGGAGGAGAGACCCAGTACTTC.

The chain recombines TRBV9 with TRBJ1-3; 9 bases are shared with TRBD1. The CDR3 is 16 amino acids. Germline-derived CDR1 and CDR2 are SGDLS and YYNGEE. V was clipped by 5 bases and J by 0 bases; unmatched bases: 6. CDR3 nucleotide sequence: TGTGCCAGCAGTTTAGAACAGGGGGCCTCTGGAAACACCATATATTTT. Its protein product is CASSLEQGASGNTIYF.

The V gene is TRBV5-1, the J gene TRBJ2-1; 7 bases are shared with TRBD1. V lost 5 bases and J lost 6; bases outside the gene matches: 20. Per germline, CDR1 SGHRS and CDR2 YFSETQ. The CDR3 totals 18 residues. DNA for the CDR3: TGCGCCAGCAGTAACGGCCGGGACAGTCCTGAGAGGGGCAATGAGCAGTTCTTC. This translates into CASSNGRDSPERGNEQFF. Filled out from reference TRBV5-1 and TRBJ2-1, the complete variable domain reads KAGVTQTPRYLIKTRGQQVTLSCSPISGHRSVSWYQQTPGQGLQFLFEYFSETQRNKGNFPGRFSGRQFSNSRSEMNVSTLELGDSALYLCASSNGRDSPERGNEQFFGPGTRLTVL.

The chain recombines TRBV6-5 with TRBJ1-2, with TRBD1 matching 7 bases. The germline gives CDR1 MNHEY, CDR2 SVGAGI. The CDR3 totals 13 residues. J lost 4 bases, V lost 5 bases, and 4 bases had no gene match. The CDR3 nucleotides read TGTGCCAGCAGTCCACAGGGGCCCTATGGCTACACCTTC. As protein: CASSPQGPYGYTF.

The V call is TRBV25-1, the J call TRBJ2-7; perhaps TRBD2 as D (6 bases). Looked up from germline, CDR1 is MGHDK and CDR2 is SYGVNS. V lost 3 bases to trimming and J lost 3 bases, with 15 bases between them. The CDR3 runs 15 residues. CDR3 sequence: CASSDGGTLRYEQYF. The DNA of the CDR3 is TGTGCCAGCAGTGACGGGGGTACATTACGCTACGAGCAGTACTTC.

This clone was seen a few times. The sample carries other DNA sequences with the same CDR3. The J gene is TRBJ1-2, the V gene TRBV4-2, with no clear D. This CDR3 spans 13 amino acids. The germline V gene has CDR1 LGHNA and CDR2 YNFKEQ. Trimming stripped 1 base from V and 3 bases from J, with 6 bases between. The CDR3 protein is CASSQGQDYGYTF. The DNA of the CDR3 is TGTGCCAGCAGCCAAGGGCAGGACTATGGCTACACCTTC.

The chain recombines TRBV29-1 with TRBJ2-5, with a tentative D call TRBD1 (5 bases). The V end was cut by 4 bases, the J end by 5 bases, with 11 bases between. The CDR3 is 12 amino acids. CDR1 SQVTM and CDR2 ANQGSEA come from the germline V gene. As DNA, the CDR3 is TGCAGCGTTGTGCAGGGTGGGGAGACCCAGTACTTC. It yields the protein CSVVQGGETQYF.

The V gene is TRBV28, the J gene TRBJ2-7; 8 nucleotides agree with TRBD2. The J segment lost 4 bases and the V segment lost 10 bases, leaving 3 bases of the junction unmatched. The CDR3 consists of 11 residues. In germline, CDR1 is MDHEN, CDR2 SYDVKM. The CDR3 nucleotides are TGTGCCACCGGGAGGGCGTACGAGCAGTACTTC. Protein: CATGRAYEQYF.

This clone was found a few times. This chain links TRBV7-9 with TRBJ1-1; D is perhaps TRBD1 (5 bases). The CDR3 sequence is 14 residues long. Germline V CDR1 and CDR2: SEHNR, FQNEAQ (reference sequence). Trimming shortened V by 5 bases and J by 4 bases, and 14 bases separated the two germline ends. The CDR3 reads CASSALRQGTEAFF. In DNA, the CDR3 is TGTGCCAGCAGCGCTTTACGTCAGGGCACTGAAGCTTTCTTT. The complete variable domain, with remaining parts taken from reference TRBV7-9 and TRBJ1-1, reads DTGVSQNPRHKITKRGQNVTFRCDPISEHNRLYWYRQTLGQGPEFLTYFQNEAQLEKSRLLSDRFSAERPKGSFSTLEIQRTEQGDSAMYLCASSALRQGTEAFFGQGTRLTVV.

This clone was found many times. The chain joins TRBV29-1 to TRBJ1-2, with D possibly matching TRBD1 (6 bases). The CDR3 has 11 amino acids. Germline values: CDR1 SQVTM, CDR2 ANQGSEA. V shed 6 bases and J shed 7 bases, with 12 bases lying between them. CDR3 in DNA: TGCAGCGTGTACCACAGGGTTGGCTACACCTTC. Translating it yields CSVYHRVGYTF.

This clone was found a few times. CDR3 nucleotides: TGTGCCAGCAGTGAAGCCTACCGTCAGCCCCAGCATTTT. Residues: CASSEAYRQPQHF. The chain couples TRBV6-1 to TRBJ1-5; D unresolved. The V end was cut by 0 bases, the J end by 6 bases, with 6 bases between. CDR1 is MNHNS, CDR2 SASEGT, per germline. This CDR3 region has 13 residues.

This clone occurred a few times. This chain uses TRBV2 with TRBJ2-1, with 13 positions matching TRBD2. V was clipped by 6 bases and J by 7 bases; unmatched bases: 12. The CDR3 sequence is 17 residues long. CDR1 is SNHLY, CDR2 FYNNEI, per germline. The CDR3 spells CASRRRSGTSGMNEQFF. CDR3 nucleotides: TGTGCCAGCAGGAGAAGGTCTGGGACTAGCGGGATGAATGAGCAGTTCTTC.

This clone was seen once. The chain uses TRBV15 and TRBJ2-7; D remains unclear. This CDR3 is built from 14 residues. Germline V gene data show CDR1 as LNHNV and CDR2 as YYDKDF (reference sequence). V was trimmed by 1 base and J by 1 base, leaving 8 bases between them. CDR3 sequence: CATSRGGTSYEQYF. The CDR3 DNA sequence: TGTGCCACCAGCAGAGGAGGAACGTCCTACGAGCAGTACTTC.